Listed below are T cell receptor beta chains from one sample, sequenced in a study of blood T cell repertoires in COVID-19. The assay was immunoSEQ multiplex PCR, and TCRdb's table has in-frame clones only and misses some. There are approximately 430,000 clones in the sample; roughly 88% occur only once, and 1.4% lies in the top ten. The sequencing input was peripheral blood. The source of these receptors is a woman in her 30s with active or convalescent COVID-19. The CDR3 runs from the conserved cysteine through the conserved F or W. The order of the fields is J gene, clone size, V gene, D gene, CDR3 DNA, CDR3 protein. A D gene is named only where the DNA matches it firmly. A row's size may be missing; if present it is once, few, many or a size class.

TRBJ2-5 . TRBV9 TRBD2 TGTGCCAGCAGCGGAGGGACTAGCGGGAGAGCACAAGAGACCCAGTACTTC CASSGGTSGRAQETQYF
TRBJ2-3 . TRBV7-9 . TGTGCCAGCAGCCGGACACGCACAGATACGCAGTATTTT CASSRTRTDTQYF
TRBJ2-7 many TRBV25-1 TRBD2 TGTGCCAGCAGTGGGACTAGATCCCACGAGCAGTACTTC CASSGTRSHEQYF
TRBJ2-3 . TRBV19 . TGTGCCAGTAGCGGGACGCGGGGTAGGTATTTT CASSGTRGRYF
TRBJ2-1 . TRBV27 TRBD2 TGTGCCAGCAGTCCTCTAACTAGCGGGGCCTTTTCCTACAATGAGCAGTTCTTC CASSPLTSGAFSYNEQFF
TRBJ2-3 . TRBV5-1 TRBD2 TGCGCCAGTACCTTCATAGCGGGGGGGCCAGATACGCAGTATTTT CASTFIAGGPDTQYF
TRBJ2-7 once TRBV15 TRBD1 TGTGCCACCAGCGGTGGGACAGACCTGAGAGGACTGACCTACGAGCAGTACTTC CATSGGTDLRGLTYEQYF
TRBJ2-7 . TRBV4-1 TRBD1 TGCGCCAGCAGCCAGGCGGGACAGGGCGAGGTCGAGCAGTACTTC CASSQAGQGEVEQYF
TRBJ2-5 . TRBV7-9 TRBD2 TGTGCCAGCAGCCGTCCCCCCACGGGGGGGGGTCAAGAGACCCAGTACTTC CASSRPPTGGGQETQYF
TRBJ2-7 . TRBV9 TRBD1 TGTGCCAGCAGCGTAGAGGGACAGGGCCCACCCTACGAGCAGTACTTC CASSVEGQGPPYEQYF
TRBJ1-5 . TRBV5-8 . TGTGCCAGCAGCTTGACAGGGAGTCAGCCCCAGCATTTT CASSLTGSQPQHF
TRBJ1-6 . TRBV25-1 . TGTGCCAGCAGTGAATCGGTAGGGGTGCTAAATTCACCCCTCCACTTT CASSESVGVLNSPLHF
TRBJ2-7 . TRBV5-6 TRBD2 TGTGCCAGCAGCGCCTATAGCGGGATCTCCTACGAGCAGTACTTC CASSAYSGISYEQYF
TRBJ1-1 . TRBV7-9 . TGTGCCAGCAGCCTCGCGGGGGGGGCGGAGGCTTTCTTT CASSLAGGAEAFF
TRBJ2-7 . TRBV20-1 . TGCAGTGCTAGTCTTAGGACTGGCGAGCAGTACTTC CSASLRTGEQYF
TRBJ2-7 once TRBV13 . TGTGCCAGCAGCTTAAACAGGGCCTACGAGCAGTACTTC CASSLNRAYEQYF
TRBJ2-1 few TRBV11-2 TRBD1 TGTGCCAGCAGATTTACCGGGACAGGGGTCAATGAGCAGTTCTTC CASRFTGTGVNEQFF
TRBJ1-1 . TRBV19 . TGTGCCAGTAGTGGCGGGACGGTGAACACTGAAGCTTTCTTT CASSGGTVNTEAFF
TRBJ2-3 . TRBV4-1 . TGCGCCAGCAGCCCCTACGGGGTAGCGGAGCCCACAGATACGCAGTATTTT CASSPYGVAEPTDTQYF
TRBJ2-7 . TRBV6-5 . TGTGCCAGCAGTTATACTAGGAAAACGGGGGAGCAGTACTTC CASSYTRKTGEQYF
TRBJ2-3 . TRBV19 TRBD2 TGTGCCAGTAGTCGACCCGGGACTAGCCCAGATACGCAGTATTTT CASSRPGTSPDTQYF
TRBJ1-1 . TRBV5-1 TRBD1 TGCGCCAGCAGCCAATACAGGGGAGAGGCTGAAGCTTTCTTT CASSQYRGEAEAFF
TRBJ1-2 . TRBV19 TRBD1 TGTGCCAGTAGTACCCTGGACAGGGTCAAAGGCTACACCTTC CASSTLDRVKGYTF
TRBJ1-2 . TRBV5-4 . TGTGCCAGCAGCGCGGGAGGGGGGTCAGCTAATGGCTACACCTTC CASSAGGGSANGYTF
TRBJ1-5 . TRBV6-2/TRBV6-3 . TGTGCCAGCAGCCCATACAGCCCCAAGGGCAATCAGCCCCAGCATTTT CASSPYSPKGNQPQHF
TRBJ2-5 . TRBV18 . TGTGCCAGCACGAGAGAAGAGACCCAGTACTTC CASTREETQYF
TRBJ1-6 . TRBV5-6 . TGTGCCAGCAGCTTGGGACACCGAGATAATTCACCCCTCCACTTT CASSLGHRDNSPLHF
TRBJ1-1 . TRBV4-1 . TGCGCCAGCAGCCCCGGGGCGGGGGGCCTGAACACTGAAGCTTTCTTT CASSPGAGGLNTEAFF
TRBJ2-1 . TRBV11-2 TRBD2 TGTGCCAGCAGCTTAAGGGGGCTAGCGGGAGATCGGGAGCAGTTCTTC CASSLRGLAGDREQFF
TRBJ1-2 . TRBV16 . TGTGCCAGCAGCCTACAGGGTTGGGATGGCTACACCTTC CASSLQGWDGYTF
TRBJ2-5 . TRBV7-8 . TGTGCCAGCAGCCTAAGACGGGAAAAGCGAGAGACCCAGTACTTC CASSLRREKRETQYF
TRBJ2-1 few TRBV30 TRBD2 TGTGCCTGGAGTCCCATGGTTATACTAGCGGGTAATGAGCAGTTCTTC CAWSPMVILAGNEQFF
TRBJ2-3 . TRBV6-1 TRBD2 TGTGCCAGCAGTGATAAGCGGGGTAGCACAGATACGCAGTATTTT CASSDKRGSTDTQYF
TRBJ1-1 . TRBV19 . TGTGCCAGTAGATCTTGGAACACTGAAGCTTTCTTT CASRSWNTEAFF
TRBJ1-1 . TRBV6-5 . TGTGCCAGCAGTTACACAGCGGTAAACACTGAAGCTTTCTTT CASSYTAVNTEAFF
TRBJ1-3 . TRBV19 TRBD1 TGTGCCAGTAGTATCGGACAGGGGGTAGACACCATATATTTT CASSIGQGVDTIYF
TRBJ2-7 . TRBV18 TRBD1 TGTGCCAGCTCACCACCGGTGGGGACAGCAACCTACGAGCAGTACTTC CASSPPVGTATYEQYF
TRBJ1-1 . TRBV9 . TGTGCCAGCAGCGTACGGCGCGGGGGACTTTACACTGAAGCTTTCTTT CASSVRRGGLYTEAFF
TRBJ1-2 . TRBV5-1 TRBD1 TGCGCCAGCAGCCGCACAGGGACAGACCTTTATGGCTACACCTTC CASSRTGTDLYGYTF
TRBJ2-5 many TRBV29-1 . TGCAGCGTCAATGCGGGGGAGACCCAGTACTTC CSVNAGETQYF
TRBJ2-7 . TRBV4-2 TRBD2 TGTGCCAGCAGCCAGGCTACTAGCGGGATCTACGAGCAGTACTTC CASSQATSGIYEQYF
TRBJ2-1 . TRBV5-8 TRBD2 TGTGCCAGCAGCCTCATGAAGACGACTAGCGGGCTCTCCTACAATGAGCAGTTCTTC CASSLMKTTSGLSYNEQFF
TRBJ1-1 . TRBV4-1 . TGCGCCAGCAGCCAACTCACACAGGGTTACACTGAAGCTTTCTTT CASSQLTQGYTEAFF
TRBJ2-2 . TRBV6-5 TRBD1 TGTGCCAGCACCGAATCCGGGACAGGGACCGGGGAGCTGTTTTTT CASTESGTGTGELFF
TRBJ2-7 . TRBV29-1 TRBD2 TGCAGCGTTAAGAGCGGGAGCTCCTACGAGCAGTACTTC CSVKSGSSYEQYF
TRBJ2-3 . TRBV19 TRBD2 TGTGCCAGTGGGACTAGCGGGGGTCCAGATACGCAGTATTTT CASGTSGGPDTQYF
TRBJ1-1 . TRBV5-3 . TGTGCCAGAAGCCGACACCCCCCGACAGGGAACACTGAAGCTTTCTTT CARSRHPPTGNTEAFF
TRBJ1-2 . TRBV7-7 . TGTGCCAGCAGCAACTTCAACAGAAAGGTTGGCTACACCTTC CASSNFNRKVGYTF
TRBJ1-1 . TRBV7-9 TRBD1 TGTGCCAGCAGCTTTTCTGACAGGGGGCATCTGAGGACTGAAGCTTTCTTT CASSFSDRGHLRTEAFF
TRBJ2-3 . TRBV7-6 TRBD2 TGTGCCAGCAGCTTAGCAATCGGACTAGCGGGAGTAGATACGCAGTATTTT CASSLAIGLAGVDTQYF
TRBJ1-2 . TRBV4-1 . TGCGCCAGCAGCCAAGTTTTAGGGTGGGGCGCCCTGGATGGCTACACCTTC CASSQVLGWGALDGYTF
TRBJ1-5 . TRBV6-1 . TGTGCCAGCAGTGAGTCCGGGGGACGCAATCAGCCCCAGCATTTT CASSESGGRNQPQHF
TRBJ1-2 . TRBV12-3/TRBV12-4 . TGTGCCAGCAGTTTAGGCCTAAACTATGGCTACACCTTC CASSLGLNYGYTF
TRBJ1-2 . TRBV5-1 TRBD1 TGCGCCAGCAGCTGGGGGACAGGGGGCGCCCCTAACTATGGCTACACCTTC CASSWGTGGAPNYGYTF
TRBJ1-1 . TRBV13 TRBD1 TGTGCCAGCACCTCAGGGGGAGACACTGAAGCTTTCTTT CASTSGGDTEAFF
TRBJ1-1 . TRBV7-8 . TGTGCCAGCAGAGAAGGGACATACACTGAAGCTTTCTTT CASREGTYTEAFF
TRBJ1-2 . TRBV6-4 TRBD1 TGTGCCAGCAGTGCGACAGGGGAGCACTATGGCTACACCTTC CASSATGEHYGYTF